These 19 T cell receptor beta chains were all obtained from the same sample, sequenced in a study of early stage breast cancer tumors. Measured with immunoSEQ multiplex PCR; TCRdb has only the in-frame clones, and not every one. Of around 14,000 clones listed, around 84% were seen once; the top ten hold just under 5%. Source material: normal breast tissue next to the tumor. All receptors derive from a person in their thirties with breast cancer.

The DNA of the CDR3 is TGTGCCAGTAGTATTAGCGGGAGTGCCTACAATGAGCAGTTCTTC. Amino acid sequence: CASSISGSAYNEQFF. V and J are TRBV19 and TRBJ2-1; 9 bases agree with TRBD2. Germline-derived CDR1 and CDR2 are LNHDA and SQIVND (reference sequence). The J segment lost 2 bases and the V segment lost 3 bases, leaving 2 bases of the junction unmatched. The length of the CDR3 is 15 residues.

This clone was counted only a few times. The rearrangement uses TRBV4-1 and TRBJ1-2, with 9 nucleotides matching TRBD1. Germline CDR1 MGHRA, CDR2 YSYEKL. V lost 5 bases to trimming and J lost 2 bases; unmatched junction nucleotides: 6. This CDR3 has 15 residues. In DNA form, the CDR3 reads TGCGCCAGCAGCATTCACAGGGGGCTGAACTATGGCTACACCTTC. It yields the protein CASSIHRGLNYGYTF.

The V and J genes are TRBV5-1 and TRBJ1-6, with D maybe TRBD1 (6 bases). Germline V gives CDR1 SGHRS, CDR2 YFSETQ. The CDR3 loop spans 17 amino acids. V gave up 3 bases and J gave up 6 bases, with 19 bases separating them. In DNA, the CDR3 is TGCGCCAGCAGCTCGACGGTACAGGGAATTAGTAATTCACCCCTCCACTTT. It yields the protein CASSSTVQGISNSPLHF. Using reference TRBV5-1 and TRBJ1-6 for the parts outside the CDR3, the full variable domain is KAGVTQTPRYLIKTRGQQVTLSCSPISGHRSVSWYQQTPGQGLQFLFEYFSETQRNKGNFPGRFSGRQFSNSRSEMNVSTLELGDSALYLCASSSTVQGISNSPLHFGNGTRLTVT.

The chain links TRBV5-1 to TRBJ2-7, with 10 bases matching TRBD1. Germline V gene sequence: CDR1 SGHRS, CDR2 YFSETQ. V lost 3 bases to trimming and J lost 4 bases; unmatched junction nucleotides: 4. CDR3 length equals 14 residues. CDR3 sequence reads: CASSWDRGGYEQYF. The CDR3 DNA reads TGCGCCAGCAGCTGGGACAGGGGCGGGTACGAGCAGTACTTC.

This chain joins TRBV28 and TRBJ2-2; 8 positions match TRBD1. V dropped 4 bases and J dropped 5; count of bases not matched to a gene: 6. This CDR3 spans 15 amino acids. Per germline, CDR1 MDHEN and CDR2 SYDVKM. CDR3 loop: CASSSQGAVTGELFF. CDR3 sequence (DNA): TGTGCCAGCAGTTCCCAGGGGGCTGTAACCGGGGAGCTGTTTTTT.

The rearrangement joins TRBV19 to TRBJ1-4; D may be TRBD1 (6 bases). The V gene lost 7 bases and the J gene lost 10 bases, with 13 bases spanning the gap. Germline V gene sequence: CDR1 LNHDA, CDR2 SQIVND (reference sequence). This CDR3 is 12 amino acids long. The CDR3: CASTLGGAKLFF. The CDR3 DNA reads TGTGCCAGTACCCTGGGGGGGGCAAAACTGTTTTTT.

The V call is TRBV5-1, the J call TRBJ2-2; D may correspond to TRBD1 or TRBD2 (5 bases each). Trimming shortened V by 6 bases and J by 0 bases, and 12 bases separated the two germline ends. The CDR3 extends over 15 amino acids. Germline lookup yields CDR1 SGHRS and CDR2 YFSETQ. This CDR3 is CASTQGPTNTGELFF. Here the CDR3 DNA reads TGCGCCAGCACTCAGGGACCAACGAACACCGGGGAGCTGTTTTTT.

This chain uses TRBV27 with TRBJ2-3; D unresolved. The V and J ends lost 6 bases and 5 bases respectively, with 21 bases between them. CDR3 size: 16 residues. Germline values: CDR1 MNHEY, CDR2 SMNVEV (reference sequence). CDR3 protein: CASRPRRPNTQDTQYF. CDR3 bases: TGTGCCAGCAGGCCCCGAAGACCGAATACACAAGATACGCAGTATTTT.

The table lists this clone with a few counts. CDR3 sequence reads: CASSQVNVHEQFF. The CDR3 region has the DNA TGTGCCAGCAGCCAAGTAAACGTGCATGAGCAGTTCTTC. This chain joins TRBV14 and TRBJ2-1, with D uncertain. Germline V lookup: CDR1 SGHDN, CDR2 FVKESK. The CDR3 totals 13 residues. The V gene lost 1 base and the J gene lost 8 bases, with 9 bases spanning the gap.

This chain uses TRBV7-2 with TRBJ2-5; TRBD2 matches at 12 bases. The CDR3 contains 18 residues. V trimming: 2 bases; J trimming: 2 bases; junction bases outside the gene matches: 9. CDR1 is SGHTA, CDR2 FQGNSA, per germline. CDR3 amino acids: CASSLILAGGPYQETQYF. The CDR3 nucleotides are TGTGCCAGCAGCTTAATTCTAGCGGGAGGGCCTTATCAAGAGACCCAGTACTTC.

J is TRBJ2-7 and V is TRBV21-1; the tabulated D call, TRBD1, remains unverified against the DNA. TRBV21-1 represents a pseudogene. CDR3 length: 15 amino acids. The CDR3: CASREICDRGSEQYF. In DNA, the CDR3 is TGTGCCAGCCGCGAAATTTGTGACAGGGGGTCGGAGCAGTACTTC.

This clone is deemed medium-sized. The chain employs TRBV30 and TRBJ1-5; unclear D gene. Per the germline V gene, CDR1 is GTSNPN and CDR2 is SVGIG (reference sequence). The V and J ends lost 4 bases and 7 bases respectively, with 14 bases between them. The CDR3 runs to 13 residues. Written as DNA, the CDR3 is TGTGCCTGGAACCCGGACCCGAACCAGCCCCAGCATTTT. This translates into CAWNPDPNQPQHF.

This clone was seen only once. The V and J genes are TRBV7-8 and TRBJ2-1; 8 nucleotides match TRBD2. CDR1 is SGHVS, CDR2 FQNEAQ, per germline. V shed 4 bases and J 8 bases; nucleotides not matched to a gene: 7. The CDR3 length is 14 residues. The CDR3, as DNA: TGTGCCAGCAGCTCTTGGACTAGCCAAGATGAGCAGTTCTTC. This encodes CASSSWTSQDEQFF.

This chain connects TRBV27 to TRBJ1-3; no reliable D call. The V end lost 4 bases, the J end lost 0 bases, and 13 bases lay between the germline ends. The V gene's germline CDR1 is MNHEY and CDR2 SMNVEV (reference sequence). This CDR3 region has 16 residues. The CDR3: CASSSMDGNSGNTIYF. The CDR3 DNA reads as TGTGCCAGCAGTTCCATGGACGGAAACTCTGGAAACACCATATATTTT.

The genes are TRBV7-8 and TRBJ2-1, with 12 positions matching TRBD2. Germline trimming cut 4 bases from V and 7 bases from J; bases unmatched to any gene: 11. The CDR3 sequence is 17 residues long. Germline V gene data show CDR1 as SGHVS and CDR2 as FQNEAQ. CDR3 sequence reads: CASSSLHPSGRANEQFF. The CDR3 nucleotides read TGTGCCAGCAGCTCACTCCACCCTAGCGGGAGGGCAAATGAGCAGTTCTTC.

The J gene is TRBJ2-1, the V gene TRBV2; TRBD2 matches at 15 bases. The V gene end was trimmed by 6 bases and the J gene end by 7 bases; junction bases not matched to a gene: 4. CDR3 length: 15 amino acids. Germline lookup yields CDR1 SNHLY and CDR2 FYNNEI. CDR3 amino acids: CASRPGTSGRNEQFF. The CDR3 DNA sequence: TGTGCCAGCAGGCCCGGGACTAGCGGGAGGAATGAGCAGTTCTTC.

The rearrangement uses TRBV6-5 and TRBJ1-2, with D perhaps TRBD1 (6 bases). The CDR3 loop spans 12 amino acids. Germline CDR1 MNHEY, CDR2 SVGAGI. V shed 6 bases and J shed 4 bases, with 9 bases lying between them. CDR3 in DNA: TGTGCCAGCAGCACAGGGCTCTATGGCTACACCTTC. Protein product: CASSTGLYGYTF.

This clone occurred once. The chain combines TRBV27 with TRBJ2-2; D not resolved. CDR1 is MNHEY and CDR2 is SMNVEV in the germline V gene (reference sequence). Deletions cut 5 bases from V and 0 bases from J, with 25 bases between. This CDR3 contains 20 residues. CDR3 DNA sequence: TGTGCCAGCAGTAAAAGGGCCTTTGTGACGGGCCGCGCGAACACCGGGGAGCTGTTTTTT. As protein: CASSKRAFVTGRANTGELFF.

This clone occurred a few times. The V call is TRBV4-3, the J call TRBJ2-7; a possible D gene is TRBD2 (6 bases). The CDR3 is 15 amino acids. Germline assignment: CDR1 LGHNA and CDR2 YSLEER. The ends were cut back, 4 bases at V and 4 bases at J, with 17 bases in the middle. CDR3: CASSPSAGSEYEQYF. Written as DNA, the CDR3 is TGCGCCAGCAGCCCCTCAGCGGGCAGTGAGTACGAGCAGTACTTC.